The 24 T cell receptor beta chains listed next were all sequenced from one sample in a study of T cells in Graves' hyperthyroidism and ophthalmopathy. It was RNA transcripts that yielded the amplified TCR beta CDR3 regions. In the first-round RT-PCR of the TCR CDR3, the HTBI primer set was used. One entry per CDR3 protein results from TCRdb running MiXCR on the multiplex PCR reads. The data hold about 59,000 distinct CDR3 sequences, with 53% observed a single time. Sequences were obtained from blood. These receptor sequences come from a woman aged 55 to 70 with Graves' ophthalmopathy.

The chain recombines TRBV12-3 or TRBV12-4 with TRBJ2-5; D is possibly TRBD2 (5 bases). V was cut by 7 bases and J by 4 bases, with 10 bases left in between. The CDR3 has 12 amino acids. Here the CDR3 DNA reads TGTGCCAGCATACTGGCGGGAGAGACCCAGTACTTC. Its protein product is CASILAGETQYF.

Note on this clonotype: The missing conserved phenylalanine or tryptophan at the end of this CDR3 makes a read error likely. This chain joins TRBV7-6 and TRBJ2-5; perhaps TRBD2 as D (5 bases). Trimming shortened V by 5 bases and J by 2 bases, and 9 bases separated the two germline ends. There are 13 residues in the CDR3. Germline assignment: CDR1 SGHVS and CDR2 FNYEAQ. CDR3 loop: CASSLTRQETQYS. CDR3 bases: TGTGCCAGCAGCCTAACTAGGCAAGAGACCCAGTACTCC.

Comment on this clonotype: The junction departs from germline at one end; a sequencing error may be responsible. The chain uses TRBV12-5 and TRBJ2-5; D is uncertain. The CDR3 loop spans 13 amino acids. Per germline, CDR1 LGHNT and CDR2 FRNRAP. The CDR3 region has the DNA TGTGCTAGTGGTTTGGGGGGTGGAGAGATCCAGTACTTC. This gives the protein CASGLGGGEIQYF.

This clonotype has ten or more counts. This sequence joins TRBV6-6 and TRBJ1-5; a weak D match, TRBD1 (6 bases). V lost 4 bases to trimming and J lost 6 bases, with 16 bases between them. Germline-derived CDR1 and CDR2 are MNHNY and SVGAGI (reference sequence). The CDR3 is 15 residues long. CDR3 in DNA: TGTGCCAGCAGTTTTGAGGGGGGGGGCGGTCAGCCCCAGCATTTT. This codes for CASSFEGGGGQPQHF.

This clonotype was detected only once. The chain uses TRBV20-1 and TRBJ2-7; TRBD2 matches 10 bases. Germline assignment: CDR1 DFQATT and CDR2 SNEGSKA (reference sequence). The CDR3 is 13 amino acids. V shed 7 bases and J 3 bases; nucleotides not matched to a gene: 6. CDR3 sequence reads: CSVIGTSDYEQYF. CDR3 DNA: TGCAGTGTGATCGGGACTAGCGACTACGAGCAGTACTTC.

The CDR3 here is CASSEAYEQYF. DNA of the CDR3: TGTGCCAGCAGTGAAGCGTACGAGCAGTACTTC. The rearrangement joins TRBV6-1 to TRBJ2-7; D unresolved. Germline CDR1 reads MNHNS; CDR2 reads SASEGT. Trimming took off 0 bases at V and 4 bases at J, with 1 base between the two ends. There are 11 residues in the CDR3.

This clonotype appeared many times. The chain joins TRBV7-2 to TRBJ2-5; D unclear. Germline assignment: CDR1 SGHTA and CDR2 FQGNSA. CDR3 size: 12 residues. V lost 1 base to trimming and J lost 0 bases, with 0 bases between them. CDR3 sequence (DNA): TGTGCCAGCAGCTTAGACCAAGAGACCCAGTACTTC. Its protein product is CASSLDQETQYF.

The chain combines TRBV20-1 with TRBJ1-2; D might be TRBD1 (5 bases). CDR3 length equals 11 residues. The ends were cut back, 3 bases at V and 12 bases at J, with 14 bases in the middle. Germline V gene sequence: CDR1 DFQATT, CDR2 SNEGSKA (reference sequence). The CDR3 loop is CSASGGPGNTF. The CDR3 nucleotides are TGCAGTGCTAGCGGGGGACCTGGAAACACCTTC.

In its sample, this clonotype was seen many times. The chain couples TRBV5-1 to TRBJ1-4, with 8 bases aligning to TRBD1. CDR3 size: 15 residues. V gave up 4 bases and J gave up 8 bases; unmatched junction bases: 10. Germline CDR1 is SGHRS and CDR2 is YFSETQ. The CDR3 loop is CASSQRTGSEEKLFF. The CDR3 DNA reads TGCGCCAGCAGCCAAAGGACAGGGTCTGAAGAAAAACTGTTTTTT. Supplemented by reference TRBV5-1 and TRBJ1-4, the full variable domain reads KAGVTQTPRYLIKTRGQQVTLSCSPISGHRSVSWYQQTPGQGLQFLFEYFSETQRNKGNFPGRFSGRQFSNSRSEMNVSTLELGDSALYLCASSQRTGSEEKLFFGSGTQLSVL.

The V gene is TRBV9, the J gene TRBJ2-6; TRBD1 matches at 10 bases. The CDR3 is 18 amino acids. V shed 4 bases and J 0 bases; nucleotides not matched to a gene: 7. Germline V gene data show CDR1 as SGDLS and CDR2 as YYNGEE. CDR3 in DNA: TGTGCCAGCAGCCCGGGGACAGGGGACCACTCTGGGGCCAACGTCCTGACTTTC. Translated: CASSPGTGDHSGANVLTF. Full variable domain (outside the CDR3, taken from reference TRBV9 and TRBJ2-6): DSGVTQTPKHLITATGQRVTLRCSPRSGDLSVYWYQQSLDQGLQFLIQYYNGEERAKGNILERFSAQQFPDLHSELNLSSLELGDSALYFCASSPGTGDHSGANVLTFGAGSRLTVL.

For this clonotype: At one end the junction does not follow the germline gene, possibly because of a read error. This chain joins TRBV6-5 and TRBJ2-1; D is undetermined. There are 14 residues in the CDR3. The germline V gene has CDR1 MNHEY and CDR2 SVGAGI. The CDR3 is CANSYEDVQNEQFF. CDR3 in DNA: TGTGCCAACAGTTACGAGGACGTACAGAATGAGCAGTTCTTC.

V usage is TRBV5-1 and J usage is TRBJ2-1; 7 nucleotides line up with TRBD1. The CDR3 is 16 amino acids. In germline, CDR1 is SGHRS, CDR2 YFSETQ. V gave up 2 bases and J gave up 0 bases; unmatched junction bases: 5. The CDR3 nucleotides read TGCGCCAGCAGCTTAAACACAGGGGCCTCCTACAATGAGCAGTTCTTC. The encoded protein is CASSLNTGASYNEQFF. Filled out from reference TRBV5-1 and TRBJ2-1, the complete variable domain reads KAGVTQTPRYLIKTRGQQVTLSCSPISGHRSVSWYQQTPGQGLQFLFEYFSETQRNKGNFPGRFSGRQFSNSRSEMNVSTLELGDSALYLCASSLNTGASYNEQFFGPGTRLTVL.

The table lists this clonotype with a count of one. The V gene is TRBV11-3, the J gene TRBJ2-5, with D possibly called TRBD1 or TRBD2 (5 bases each). Per germline, CDR1 SGHNT and CDR2 YENEEA. There are 16 residues in the CDR3. Trimming cost V 2 bases and J 5 bases, with 18 bases left between them. CDR3 bases: TGTGCCAGCAGCTTATCGGGACCATCCCTAAGCGAGACCCAGTACTTC. The encoded protein is CASSLSGPSLSETQYF.

J is TRBJ2-6 and V is TRBV29-1, with D maybe TRBD2 (6 bases). The length of the CDR3 is 13 residues. The germline V gene encodes CDR1 SQVTM and CDR2 ANQGSEA. The V end lost 4 bases, the J end lost 5 bases, and 9 bases lay between the germline ends. The CDR3: CSVVGGRANVLTF. In DNA form, the CDR3 reads TGCAGCGTTGTGGGCGGGAGGGCCAACGTCCTGACTTTC.

This clonotype showed up many times. CDR3 nucleotide sequence: TGTGCCAGCAGCTTAGGGGTTAGTAATTCACCCCTCCACTTT. This codes for CASSLGVSNSPLHF. The chain uses TRBV11-2 and TRBJ1-6; unclear D gene. Trimming removed 1 base from V and 6 bases from J, with 7 bases in between. The CDR3 covers 14 residues. CDR1 and CDR2 (germline): SGHAT, FQNNGV.

CDR3: CASSGQGAVGELFF. The CDR3 nucleotides read TGTGCCAGCAGTGGACAGGGGGCGGTCGGGGAGCTGTTTTTT. The chain couples TRBV12-3 or TRBV12-4 to TRBJ2-2; TRBD1 matches at 11 bases. The V and J ends lost 5 bases and 7 bases, in that order; junction bases with no gene match: 3. The CDR3 sequence is 14 residues long.

The chain is built from TRBV19 and TRBJ2-5; 12 positions match TRBD2. CDR3 size: 15 residues. V was pared by 3 bases and J by 1 base, with 0 bases of the junction left unmatched. CDR1 is LNHDA and CDR2 is SQIVND in the germline V gene (reference sequence). CDR3 nucleotide sequence: TGTGCCAGTAGTATGACTAGCGGGGGCCAAGAGACCCAGTACTTC. It yields the protein CASSMTSGGQETQYF.

This clonotype was seen ten or more times. The chain has TRBV28 and TRBJ1-2; TRBD1 might be the D (6 bases). Germline V gene lookup returns CDR1 MDHEN and CDR2 SYDVKM. The CDR3 is 15 residues long. V shed 3 bases and J shed 4 bases, with 15 bases lying between them. As DNA, the CDR3 is TGTGCCAGCAGTTTCATGGGGGGCGAGGGCTATGGCTACACCTTC. Translated: CASSFMGGEGYGYTF.

This clonotype occurred many times. V gene TRBV6-1 combines with J gene TRBJ2-1; 10 positions agree with TRBD2. V shed 7 bases, J shed 5 bases, and the junction held 8 bases outside the gene matches. CDR1 and CDR2 from the germline V gene are MNHNS and SASEGT. The CDR3 totals 15 residues. CDR3 in DNA: TGTGCCAGCACCGTTGGACTAGCGGATCACAATGAGCAGTTCTTC. This sequence encodes CASTVGLADHNEQFF.

CDR3 nucleotides: TGTGCCAGCAGCTTAGACCGGGACAATTCAGGTCAGCCCCAGCATTTT. Translation: CASSLDRDNSGQPQHF. The gene calls are TRBV9 and TRBJ1-5, with D perhaps TRBD1 (6 bases). V gave up 4 bases and J gave up 6 bases, with 20 bases separating them. Germline assignment: CDR1 SGDLS and CDR2 YYNGEE. This CDR3 has 16 residues.

The V and J genes are TRBV4-3 and TRBJ2-5; D is possibly TRBD1 or TRBD2 (6 bases each). This CDR3 has 18 amino acids. Germline loops: CDR1 LGHNA, CDR2 YSLEER. Deletions cut 0 bases from V and 9 bases from J, with 26 bases between. CDR3: CASSQDGPGAPGNQPQYF. In DNA form, the CDR3 reads TGCGCCAGCAGCCAAGATGGCCCGGGGGCGCCGGGCAATCAGCCCCAGTACTTC.

The chain combines TRBV2 with TRBJ2-2, with 14 bases lining up with TRBD2. The trim removed 7 bases at V and 8 bases at J, leaving 6 bases unmatched. In germline, CDR1 is SNHLY, CDR2 FYNNEI. This CDR3 region has 15 residues. CDR3 bases: TGTGCCAGCACCAAGGGACTAGCGGGAGCTGGGGAGCTGTTTTTT. Protein: CASTKGLAGAGELFF.

V gene TRBV7-2 combines with J gene TRBJ1-1; the match to TRBD1 covers 7 bases. CDR1 and CDR2 from the germline V gene are SGHTA and FQGNSA. The CDR3 contains 17 residues. V dropped 5 bases and J dropped 4; count of bases not matched to a gene: 16. CDR3 nucleotides: TGTGCCAGCAGCGTACGAAGACAGGGCAGGGTGGCCACTGAAGCTTTCTTT. Its translation is CASSVRRQGRVATEAFF.

The J gene is TRBJ1-6, the V gene TRBV7-2; possibly TRBD1 for D (6 bases). V lost 0 bases and J 8 bases, leaving 8 bases between the germline ends. The CDR3 is 14 amino acids. Germline values: CDR1 SGHTA, CDR2 FQGNSA. CDR3 nucleotides: TGTGCCAGCAGCTTAGCGGACAGTTATTCACCCCTCCACTTT. It specifies CASSLADSYSPLHF.